This T cell receptor (beta chain) is drawn from a study of blood T cell repertoires in COVID-19 (dated by TCRdb to 2018 to 2020). Regarding the study in general: The collaborator samples originated in the United States, Italy and Spain and spanned the acute and convalescent phases of COVID-19. The prospective study material was composed of cDNA or gDNA derived from T cells, B-cell-depleted T cells, or PBMCs. Subjects who had been exposed to COVID-19, were actively infected with it, or had recovered from it provided the deeply sampled blood TCRbeta repertoires that made up the dataset. A freely available public database, intended as a resource for researchers studying the immune response to SARS-CoV-2, is where the repertoires were released. The samples were drawn from two sources: the first 160 participants of the ongoing ImmuneRACE study, and 1,000 to 1,500 subjects contributed by 6 global collaborators. Nearly every sample came with metadata listing a de-identified subject ID, COVID-19 status, age in years and sex. Where available, HLA class I and class II types were obtained from metadata supplied by the sample provider rather than from assay-based typing. Beyond this particular receptor, the publication reports: The quantity of clinical and demographic metadata differed by source and by participant and was supplied without curation.

At one collaborating source in Seattle, patients were enrolled during active infection and were followed longitudinally through the course of disease. The collaborating institutions used their own protocols to collect whole blood in K2EDTA tubes. For TCRbeta analysis, collaborators shipped samples as frozen whole blood, isolated PBMCs, or DNA extracted from either of those sample types. Remarks on this clone: It has no known antigen specificity. No much larger clone exists at a distance of one base, and base qualities are not known.

A distance of 10 bases separates the germline ends of V and J, which lose 0 bases and 5 bases respectively. CDR1 and CDR2 are read off the germline V gene as ENHRY and SYGVKD. From its cysteine to its phenylalanine, the CDR3 spans 14 amino acids. The entry retains the CDR3 DNA only, 42 bases that are in frame from base 1. The immunoSEQ Assay, a bias-controlled multiplex PCR, was used to amplify TCRbeta CDR3 regions from genomic DNA. The paper's processing steps were these. The number of nucleated cells in each sample was estimated by amplification of reference gene primers within the assay. To quantify the absolute abundance of each unique TCRbeta CDR3 rearrangement, sequence reads were collapsed and filtered. For each sample, productive Simpson clonality was calculated by taking the square root of Simpson's diversity index across productive rearrangements. TCRdb obtained this table from immuneACCESS and retained in-frame rearrangements with V and J assigned. These tables miss some clones; where compared with another copy, unresolved V genes account for less than half of the shortfall, and the remainder is unexplained. V and J calls and clone size are as listed in that table; D and trimming were resolved from the DNA. This sample gives more than 300,000 clones in total; roughly 86% of them show up just once. In total, the top ten clones hold about 1.7% of the sample.

Sequenced input: peripheral blood. The origin of this receptor is a woman aged 25 to 45 with COVID-19, enrolled during active disease. The receptor chain draws on TRBV10-3 and TRBJ1-1; the D gene is perhaps TRBD1, on 5 matching bases. DNA sequence: TGTGCCATCAGTGAGTCGGGGCAGACGACTGAAGCTTTCTTT. The resulting protein is CAISESGQTTEAFF.